Presented here are 22 T cell receptor beta chains from one specimen sequenced in a study of blood T cells in healthy people across ages (dated by TCRdb to 2013 to 2016). The library was obtained by 5' RACE. Sequencing took place on an Illumina HiSeq 2500. A second PCR of about 7 to 12 cycles was run with a J-beta primer mix and a sample-barcoded 5' primer. The public sequencing data were trimmed at Q25 with fastp and processed into clonotypes with MiXCR by TCRdb, which kept only in-frame beta chains. Each entry merges the rows of one CDR3 protein and shows their most common DNA and genes. The sample table lists 900,000 to 950,000 distinct CDR3 sequences, 25% to 30% of them with a count of one. Approximately 10% of the sample rests with the top ten. The same specimen was also included in a second study, on T cells of mothers and their children.

The sequenced sample was blood. Receptors originate from a woman aged 40 to 49 in good health.

The rearrangement links TRBV20-1 to TRBJ1-1, with D hard to call. Germline V lookup: CDR1 DFQATT, CDR2 SNEGSKA (reference sequence). The CDR3 is made up of 15 amino acids. Deletions cut 2 bases from V and 1 base from J, with 14 bases between. CDR3 loop: CSARFPTRGNTEAFF. CDR3 nucleotides: TGCAGTGCTAGATTTCCCACCCGGGGGAACACTGAAGCTTTCTTT.

The table lists this clonotype with many counts. The chain combines TRBV6-2 or TRBV6-3 with TRBJ2-7; maybe TRBD1 (5 bases). V lost 2 bases, J lost 2 bases, and 10 bases lay in between. The germline V gene encodes CDR1 MNHEY and CDR2 SVGEGT. This CDR3 is 14 amino acids long. CDR3 amino acids: CASSYAQTAYEQYF. The CDR3 DNA is TGTGCCAGCAGTTACGCCCAGACAGCCTACGAGCAGTACTTC.

The V call is TRBV29-1, the J call TRBJ2-6; maybe TRBD2 (5 bases). The germline V and J ends were trimmed by 5 bases and 6 bases, with 17 bases remaining between them. Germline V gene data show CDR1 as SQVTM and CDR2 as ANQGSEA. The CDR3 runs 15 residues. Written as DNA, the CDR3 is TGCAGCGTTTCGACCGGAGGCTCCGAGGCCAACGTCCTGACTTTC. It yields the protein CSVSTGGSEANVLTF. The whole variable domain, remainder taken from reference TRBV29-1 and TRBJ2-6, is SAVISQKPSRDICQRGTSLTIQCQVDSQVTMMFWYRQQPGQSLTLIATANQGSEATYESGFVIDKFPISRPNLTFSTLTVSNMSPEDSSIYLCSVSTGGSEANVLTFGAGSRLTVL.

CDR3 region: CASSPSRGLYNEQFF. DNA of the CDR3: TGTGCCAGCTCACCTTCACGGGGGCTCTACAATGAGCAGTTCTTC. The chain combines TRBV18 with TRBJ2-1; the D gene could be TRBD1 or TRBD2 (6 bases each). Germline assignment: CDR1 KGHSH and CDR2 LQKENI. The germline V and J ends were trimmed by 3 bases and 3 bases, with 12 bases remaining between them. The CDR3 is 15 amino acids. Drawing the rest from reference TRBV18 and TRBJ2-1, the complete variable domain is NAGVMQNPRHLVRRRGQEARLRCSPMKGHSHVYWYRQLPEEGLKFMVYLQKENIIDESGMPKERFSAEFPKEGPSILRIQQVVRGDSAAYFCASSPSRGLYNEQFFGPGTRLTVL.

This clonotype was seen a few times. J is TRBJ2-1 and V is TRBV6-4, with D maybe TRBD1 (6 bases). CDR1 and CDR2 (germline): MRHNA, SNTAGT. This CDR3 region has 16 residues. V was clipped by 4 bases and J by 6 bases, with 19 bases between them. The CDR3 bases are TGTGCCAGCAGTGCATCAGGGGACCCAAGAGGCAATGAGCAGTTCTTC. This encodes CASSASGDPRGNEQFF.

The chain links TRBV7-9 to TRBJ1-1, with D perhaps matching TRBD1 (5 bases). The CDR3 spans 15 residues. Germline V CDR1 and CDR2: SEHNR, FQNEAQ (reference sequence). V was shortened by 2 bases and J by 0 bases, with 10 bases between the two germline ends. For the CDR3, the DNA is TGTGCCAGCAGCTTAATGACAGACATGAACACTGAAGCTTTCTTT. It is translated as CASSLMTDMNTEAFF.

This clonotype has at least ten counts. This chain joins TRBV5-1 and TRBJ2-3; 8 bases are shared with TRBD1. The CDR3 is 15 amino acids. From germline, CDR1 is SGHRS and CDR2 YFSETQ. Trimming took 4 bases from V and 1 from J; bases not matched to a gene: 5. The CDR3 spells CASSPGQAGTDTQYF. Here the CDR3 DNA reads TGCGCCAGCAGCCCGGGACAGGCGGGCACAGATACGCAGTATTTT. Complete variable domain (other parts from reference TRBV5-1 and TRBJ2-3): KAGVTQTPRYLIKTRGQQVTLSCSPISGHRSVSWYQQTPGQGLQFLFEYFSETQRNKGNFPGRFSGRQFSNSRSEMNVSTLELGDSALYLCASSPGQAGTDTQYFGPGTRLTVL.

This clonotype has only one observation. The V gene is TRBV7-9, the J gene TRBJ1-2; D uncertain. Germline V CDR1 and CDR2: SEHNR, FQNEAQ (reference sequence). The CDR3 loop spans 17 amino acids. The germline V and J ends were trimmed by 3 bases and 0 bases, with 17 bases remaining between them. CDR3 bases: TGTGCCAGCAGCTTGACGCGGGATGTTACAGCTAACTATGGCTACACCTTC. It is translated as CASSLTRDVTANYGYTF.

The chain is built from TRBV27 and TRBJ1-3; maybe TRBD1 (6 bases). Trimming pared 6 bases from V and 4 bases from J, leaving 10 bases between. Per the germline V gene, CDR1 is MNHEY and CDR2 is SMNVEV (reference sequence). The CDR3 sequence is 13 residues long. CDR3 amino acids: CASRGHEGNTIYF. In nucleotides, the CDR3 is TGTGCCAGCAGGGGACACGAAGGAAACACCATATATTTT.

The chain links TRBV5-1 to TRBJ2-1; TRBD2 agrees at 11 bases. V was pared by 4 bases and J by 6 bases, with 6 bases of the junction left unmatched. Germline V gene data show CDR1 as SGHRS and CDR2 as YFSETQ. The CDR3 spans 15 residues. The CDR3 sequence: CASSPASGGSNEQFF. CDR3 coding DNA: TGCGCCAGCAGCCCAGCTAGCGGGGGGTCCAATGAGCAGTTCTTC. The full variable domain, rest sourced from reference TRBV5-1 and TRBJ2-1, is KAGVTQTPRYLIKTRGQQVTLSCSPISGHRSVSWYQQTPGQGLQFLFEYFSETQRNKGNFPGRFSGRQFSNSRSEMNVSTLELGDSALYLCASSPASGGSNEQFFGPGTRLTVL.

The chain employs TRBV4-1 and TRBJ1-1; TRBD1 matches at 7 bases. With V trimmed by 3 bases and J by 10 bases, 23 bases remained unmatched. Germline loops: CDR1 MGHRA, CDR2 YSYEKL. The CDR3 consists of 18 residues. This CDR3 reads CASSQPKGTVFEGQLAFF. The DNA of the CDR3 is TGCGCCAGCAGCCAGCCGAAAGGGACAGTCTTCGAAGGGCAATTAGCTTTCTTT.

In this sample, this clonotype turned up many times. This chain links TRBV6-2 or TRBV6-3 with TRBJ2-4; D gene ambiguous. Trimming removed 0 bases at V and 2 bases at J, with 5 bases between. Germline lookup yields CDR1 MNHEY and CDR2 SVGEGT. The CDR3 is made up of 14 amino acids. The CDR3 reads CASSYSRSKNIQYF. DNA for the CDR3: TGTGCCAGCAGTTACTCTAGATCCAAAAACATTCAGTACTTC.

This chain connects TRBV12-3 or TRBV12-4 to TRBJ2-7, with 9 positions matching TRBD2. V was pared by 6 bases and J by 3 bases, with 21 bases of the junction left unmatched. The CDR3 has 19 amino acids. This CDR3 is CASSLRWVSGGLGGYEQYF. As DNA, the CDR3 is TGTGCCAGCAGCCTACGGTGGGTTAGCGGGGGCCTCGGGGGCTACGAGCAGTACTTC.

The rearrangement uses TRBV15 and TRBJ1-1; unclear D gene. Trimming stripped 4 bases from V and 2 bases from J, with 2 bases between. CDR1 is LNHNV and CDR2 is YYDKDF in the germline V gene (reference sequence). The CDR3 runs to 11 residues. CDR3 nucleotide sequence: TGTGCCACCAGCAAAAACACTGAAGCTTTCTTT. It encodes CATSKNTEAFF.

This clonotype was counted between two and nine times. The chain has TRBV5-5 and TRBJ1-6; 7 bases map to TRBD1. CDR1 SGHKS and CDR2 YYEKEE come from the germline V gene (reference sequence). CDR3 length equals 15 residues. The trim removed 4 bases at V and 9 bases at J, leaving 10 bases unmatched. The CDR3 coding sequence is TGTGCCAGCAGCGACGCCGACAGGGCAAGTTCACCCCTCCACTTT. Translated: CASSDADRASSPLHF.

In this sample, this clonotype turned up a few times. This sequence joins TRBV28 and TRBJ1-2; D is undetermined. V lost 3 bases, J lost 8 bases, and 19 bases lay in between. Germline-derived CDR1 and CDR2 are MDHEN and SYDVKM. The CDR3 contains 15 residues. The CDR3 here is CASSFLLKSQPGYTF. The CDR3 bases are TGTGCCAGCAGTTTCCTCCTAAAAAGTCAACCGGGCTACACCTTC.

As regards this clonotype: One junction end disagrees with the germline gene, perhaps due to a read error. The J gene is TRBJ2-1, the V gene TRBV20-1; 9 bases map to TRBD2. Per the germline V gene, CDR1 is DFQATT and CDR2 is SNEGSKA (reference sequence). The CDR3 consists of 15 residues. Here the CDR3 DNA reads TGCAGTGCTAGTGATCCCCTAGCGGGGTACAATGGGCAGTTCTTC. Its translation: CSASDPLAGYNGQFF.

This clonotype was counted at least ten times. The V gene is TRBV6-1, the J gene TRBJ2-5; the D gene could be TRBD1 or TRBD2 (5 bases each). Trimming stripped 1 base from V and 8 bases from J, with 11 bases between. Germline V gene data show CDR1 as MNHNS and CDR2 as SASEGT. The CDR3 has 13 amino acids. CDR3 loop: CASSEDRTGTQYF. The CDR3 nucleotides are TGTGCCAGCAGTGAAGACAGGACGGGAACCCAGTACTTC.

The J gene is TRBJ2-5, the V gene TRBV5-1; D assignment may be TRBD1 or TRBD2 (5 bases each). CDR1 is SGHRS, CDR2 YFSETQ, per germline. V lost 3 bases and J lost 2, with 11 bases in between. CDR3 length equals 14 residues. The CDR3 reads CASSYPGSQETQYF. CDR3 DNA sequence: TGCGCCAGCAGCTACCCAGGGAGTCAAGAGACCCAGTACTTC.

The V and J genes are TRBV30 and TRBJ1-1; D not resolved. The V gene's germline CDR1 is GTSNPN and CDR2 SVGIG (reference sequence). There are 14 residues in the CDR3. Trimming removed 4 bases from V and 0 bases from J, with 12 bases in between. CDR3 residues: CAWTRSGVNTEAFF. Here the CDR3 DNA reads TGTGCCTGGACGCGGTCTGGGGTGAACACTGAAGCTTTCTTT.

This chain uses TRBV7-3 with TRBJ2-7; D is ambiguous. The end of the DNA is better explained by TRBJ2-5, so the J call may be wrong. The CDR3 length is 13 residues. The germline gives CDR1 SGHTA, CDR2 FQGTGA. The CDR3 DNA follows: TGTGCCAGCAGCTTAAGTGCTTGGGAGACCCAGTACTTC. Translated: CASSLSAWETQYF.

A remark on this clonotype: A read error may explain this, as a much larger clone is one base away. This chain links TRBV27 with TRBJ2-7; D is possibly TRBD1 (6 bases). Germline V gives CDR1 MNHEY, CDR2 SMNVEV (reference sequence). The CDR3 is made up of 11 amino acids. CDR3 sequence: CVTLDRYEQYF. Here the CDR3 DNA reads TGTGTCACCCTAGACAGGTACGAGCAGTACTTC.